The 2 T cell receptor beta chains reported below all come from one sample, sequenced in a study of prognosis after radiotherapy for stage I lung cancer. The genomic DNA TCR beta CDR3 region underwent two rounds of multiplex PCR. The first PCR round targeted every TRBV and TRBJ gene with specific primers. MiXCR, run by TCRdb on the multiplex PCR reads, gives a single entry per CDR3 protein. The sample holds roughly 13,000 distinct CDR3 sequences; approximately 31% are singletons and the top ten take about a quarter. The material was PBMCs, obtained before or after stereotactic body radiation therapy (not recorded which). Receptors were obtained from a donor aged 50 or older with non-small cell lung cancer.

Ten or more counts support this clonotype. The rearrangement joins TRBV19 to TRBJ2-1; 7 positions agree with TRBD1. CDR3 length: 15 amino acids. From germline, CDR1 is LNHDA and CDR2 SQIVND (reference sequence). V was clipped by 3 bases and J by 0 bases; unmatched bases: 2. CDR3 sequence (DNA): TGTGCCAGTAGTATCACAGGGGCCTCCTACAATGAGCAGTTCTTC. Protein sequence: CASSITGASYNEQFF.

In this sample, this clonotype turned up many times. The chain links TRBV20-1 to TRBJ2-2; 9 nucleotides agree with TRBD1. Germline trimming cut 5 bases from V and 8 bases from J; bases unmatched to any gene: 9. This CDR3 region has 14 residues. Germline CDR1 DFQATT, CDR2 SNEGSKA (reference sequence). Here the CDR3 reads CSAPGTGQWGELFF. CDR3 coding DNA: TGCAGTGCTCCCGGGACAGGGCAATGGGGGGAGCTGTTTTTT.